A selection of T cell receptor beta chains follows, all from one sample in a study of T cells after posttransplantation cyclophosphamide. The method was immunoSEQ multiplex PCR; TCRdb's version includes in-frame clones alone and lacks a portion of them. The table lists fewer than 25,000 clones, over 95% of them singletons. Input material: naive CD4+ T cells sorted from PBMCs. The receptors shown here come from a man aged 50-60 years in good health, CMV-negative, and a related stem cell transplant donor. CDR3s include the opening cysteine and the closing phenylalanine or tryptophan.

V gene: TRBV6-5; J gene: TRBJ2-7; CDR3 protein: CASSYSPTGDSYEQYF
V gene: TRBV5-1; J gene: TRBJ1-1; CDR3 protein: CASSPGTGWNTEAFF
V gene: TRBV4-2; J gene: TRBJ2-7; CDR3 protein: CASSQGSGGDYEQYF
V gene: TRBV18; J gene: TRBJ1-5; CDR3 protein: CASSPQDRNSNQPQHF
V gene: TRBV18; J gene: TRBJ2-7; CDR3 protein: CASSVTRGALGVEQYF
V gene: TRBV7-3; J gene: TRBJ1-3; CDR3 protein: CASSSGGPSGNTIHF
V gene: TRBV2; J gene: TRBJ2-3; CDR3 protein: CASNLAGDTQYF
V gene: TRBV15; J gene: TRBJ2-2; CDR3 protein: CATSRGQVTGELFF
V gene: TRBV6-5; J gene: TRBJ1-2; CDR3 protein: CASSYFLDSKVYGYTF
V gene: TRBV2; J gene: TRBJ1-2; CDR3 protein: CASGVLGGVDGYTF
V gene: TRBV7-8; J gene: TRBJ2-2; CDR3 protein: CASSFLPGLGTTGELFF
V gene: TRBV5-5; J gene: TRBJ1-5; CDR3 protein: CASSPPSGGNQPQHF
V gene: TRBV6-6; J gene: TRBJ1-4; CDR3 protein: CASSYTGTPTNEKLFF
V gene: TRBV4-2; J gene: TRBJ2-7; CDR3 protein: CASSHRTSGSIYEQYF
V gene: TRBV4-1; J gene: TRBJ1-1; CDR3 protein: CASSHQGGANTEAFF
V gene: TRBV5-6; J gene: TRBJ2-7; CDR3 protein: CASSLASGRDYEQYF
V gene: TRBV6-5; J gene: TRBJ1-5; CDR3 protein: CASSAGQLNQPQHF
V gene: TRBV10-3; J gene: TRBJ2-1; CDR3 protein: CATYAYNEQFF
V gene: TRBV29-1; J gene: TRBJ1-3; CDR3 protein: CSVEPLGGPDSGNTIYF
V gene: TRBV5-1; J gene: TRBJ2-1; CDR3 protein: CASSGLAGGGNNEQFF
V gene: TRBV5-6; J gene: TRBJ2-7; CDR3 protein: CASSLTGGAYEQYF
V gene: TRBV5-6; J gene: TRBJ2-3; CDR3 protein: CASSFGTGAGADTQYF
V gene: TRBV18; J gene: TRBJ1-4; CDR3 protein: CASSPTGNPNEKLFF
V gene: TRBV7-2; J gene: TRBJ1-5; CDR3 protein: CASSLDGQPQHF
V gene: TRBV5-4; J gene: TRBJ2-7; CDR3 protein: CASSWGQGTYEQYF
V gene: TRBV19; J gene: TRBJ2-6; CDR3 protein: CASSGSLDRDPGGANVLTF
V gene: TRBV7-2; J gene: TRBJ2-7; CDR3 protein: CASSLASLPYEQYF
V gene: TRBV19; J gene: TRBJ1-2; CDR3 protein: CASSRGQGAFYGYTF
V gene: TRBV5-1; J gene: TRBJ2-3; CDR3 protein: CASSPRLGGANADTQYF
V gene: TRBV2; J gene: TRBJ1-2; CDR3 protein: CASRETSNHGYTF
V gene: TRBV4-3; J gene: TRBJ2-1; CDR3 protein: CASSQRPGQGAGEQFF
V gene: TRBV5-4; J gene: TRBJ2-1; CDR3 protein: CASSLVSAGAYNEQFF
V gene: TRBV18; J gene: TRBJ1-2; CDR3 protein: CASSPLTGFNYGYTF
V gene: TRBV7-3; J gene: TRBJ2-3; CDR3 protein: CASSLNAGVDTQYF
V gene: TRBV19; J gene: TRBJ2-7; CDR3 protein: CASSDRASYEQYF
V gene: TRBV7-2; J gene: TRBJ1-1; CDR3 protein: CASSPPLNTEAFF